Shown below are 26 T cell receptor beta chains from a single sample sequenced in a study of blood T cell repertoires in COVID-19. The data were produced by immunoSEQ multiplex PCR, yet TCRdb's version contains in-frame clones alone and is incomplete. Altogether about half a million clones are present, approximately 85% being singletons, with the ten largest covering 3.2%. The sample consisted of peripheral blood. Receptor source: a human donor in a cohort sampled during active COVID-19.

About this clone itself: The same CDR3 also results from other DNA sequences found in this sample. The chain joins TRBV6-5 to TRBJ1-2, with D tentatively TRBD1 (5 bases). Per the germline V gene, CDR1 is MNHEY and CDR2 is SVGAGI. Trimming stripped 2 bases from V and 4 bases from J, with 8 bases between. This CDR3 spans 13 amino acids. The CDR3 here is CASSYRGGYGYTF. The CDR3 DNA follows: TGTGCCAGCAGTTACAGGGGAGGCTATGGCTACACCTTC.

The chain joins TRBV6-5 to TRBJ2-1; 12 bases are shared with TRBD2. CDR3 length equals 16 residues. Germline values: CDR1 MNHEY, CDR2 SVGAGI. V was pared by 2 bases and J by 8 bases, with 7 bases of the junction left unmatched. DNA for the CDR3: TGTGCCAGCAGTTACCGCCGGACTAGCGGGACACATGAGCAGTTCTTC. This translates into CASSYRRTSGTHEQFF.

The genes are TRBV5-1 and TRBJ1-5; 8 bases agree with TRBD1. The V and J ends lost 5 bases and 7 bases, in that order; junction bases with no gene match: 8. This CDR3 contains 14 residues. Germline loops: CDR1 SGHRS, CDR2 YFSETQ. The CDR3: CASSTDRGGQPQHF. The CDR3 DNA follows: TGCGCCAGCAGTACAGACAGGGGAGGACAGCCCCAGCATTTT.

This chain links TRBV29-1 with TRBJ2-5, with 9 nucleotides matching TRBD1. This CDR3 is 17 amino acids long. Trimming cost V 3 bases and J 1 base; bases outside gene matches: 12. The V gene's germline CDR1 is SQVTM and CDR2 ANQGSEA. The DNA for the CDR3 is TGCAGCGTTGAGTTCTTTACAGGGGGCGCCCGCCAAGAGACCCAGTACTTC. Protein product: CSVEFFTGGARQETQYF. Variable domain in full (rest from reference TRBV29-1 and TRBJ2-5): SAVISQKPSRDICQRGTSLTIQCQVDSQVTMMFWYRQQPGQSLTLIATANQGSEATYESGFVIDKFPISRPNLTFSTLTVSNMSPEDSSIYLCSVEFFTGGARQETQYFGPGTRLLVL.

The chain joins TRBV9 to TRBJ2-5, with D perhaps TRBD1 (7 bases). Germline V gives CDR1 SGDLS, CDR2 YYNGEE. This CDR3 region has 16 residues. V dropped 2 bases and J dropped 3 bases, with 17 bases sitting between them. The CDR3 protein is CASSVQGQGGEETQYF. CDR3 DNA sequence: TGTGCCAGCAGCGTTCAGGGGCAGGGGGGAGAAGAGACCCAGTACTTC. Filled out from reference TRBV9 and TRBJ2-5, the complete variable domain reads DSGVTQTPKHLITATGQRVTLRCSPRSGDLSVYWYQQSLDQGLQFLIQYYNGEERAKGNILERFSAQQFPDLHSELNLSSLELGDSALYFCASSVQGQGGEETQYFGPGTRLLVL.

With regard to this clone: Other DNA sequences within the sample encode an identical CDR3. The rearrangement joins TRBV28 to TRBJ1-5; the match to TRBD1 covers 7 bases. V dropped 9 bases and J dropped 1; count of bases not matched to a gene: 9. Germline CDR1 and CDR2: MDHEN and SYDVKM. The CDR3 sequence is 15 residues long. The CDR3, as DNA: TGTGCCAGTTCGACTACAGGGGTGAGCAATCAGCCCCAGCATTTT. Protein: CASSTTGVSNQPQHF.

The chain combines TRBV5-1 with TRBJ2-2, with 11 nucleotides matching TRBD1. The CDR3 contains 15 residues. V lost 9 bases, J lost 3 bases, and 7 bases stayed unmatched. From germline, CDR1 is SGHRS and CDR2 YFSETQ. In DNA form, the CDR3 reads TGCGCCACCAAAGGACAGGGGGCGGACACCGGGGAGCTGTTTTTT. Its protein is CATKGQGADTGELFF.

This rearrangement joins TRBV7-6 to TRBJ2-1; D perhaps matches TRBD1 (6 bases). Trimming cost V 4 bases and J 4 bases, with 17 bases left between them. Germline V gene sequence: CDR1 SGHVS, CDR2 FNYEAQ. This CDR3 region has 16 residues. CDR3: CASSSTQGLVYNEQFF. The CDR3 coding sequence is TGTGCCAGCAGCTCCACCCAGGGGCTGGTATACAATGAGCAGTTCTTC.

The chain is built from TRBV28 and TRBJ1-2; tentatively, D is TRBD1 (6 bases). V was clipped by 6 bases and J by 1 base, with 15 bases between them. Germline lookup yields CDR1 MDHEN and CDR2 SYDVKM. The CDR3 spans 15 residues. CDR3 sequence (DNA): TGTGCCAGCAGCCTTTTGCAGGGGTTTAACTATGGCTACACCTTC. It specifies CASSLLQGFNYGYTF.

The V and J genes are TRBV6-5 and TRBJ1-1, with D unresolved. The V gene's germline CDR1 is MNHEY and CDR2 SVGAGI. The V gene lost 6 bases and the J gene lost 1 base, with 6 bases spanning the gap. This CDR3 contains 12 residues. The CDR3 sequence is CASRAGNTEAFF. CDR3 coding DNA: TGTGCCAGCAGGGCAGGGAACACTGAAGCTTTCTTT.

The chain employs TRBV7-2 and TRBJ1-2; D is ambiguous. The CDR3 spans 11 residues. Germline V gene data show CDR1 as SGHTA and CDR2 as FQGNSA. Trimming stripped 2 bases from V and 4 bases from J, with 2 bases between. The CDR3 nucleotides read TGTGCCAGCAGCTTACGCTATGGCTACACCTTC. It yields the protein CASSLRYGYTF.

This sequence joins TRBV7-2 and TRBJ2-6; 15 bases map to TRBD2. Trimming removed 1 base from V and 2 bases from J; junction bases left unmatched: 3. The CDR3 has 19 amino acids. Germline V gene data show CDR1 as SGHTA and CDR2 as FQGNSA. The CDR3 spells CASSLEGTSGRPGANVLTF. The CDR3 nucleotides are TGTGCCAGCAGCTTAGAGGGGACTAGCGGGAGGCCTGGGGCCAACGTCCTGACTTTC.

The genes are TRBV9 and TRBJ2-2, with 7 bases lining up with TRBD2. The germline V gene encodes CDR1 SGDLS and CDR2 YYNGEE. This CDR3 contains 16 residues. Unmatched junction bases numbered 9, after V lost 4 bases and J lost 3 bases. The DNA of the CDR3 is TGTGCCAGCAGCCTAACGACTAGCCATGACACCGGGGAGCTGTTTTTT. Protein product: CASSLTTSHDTGELFF.

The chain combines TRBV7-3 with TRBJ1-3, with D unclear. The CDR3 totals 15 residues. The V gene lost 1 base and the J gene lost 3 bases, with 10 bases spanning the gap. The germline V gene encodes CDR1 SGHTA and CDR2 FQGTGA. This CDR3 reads CASSLSPLGGNTIYF. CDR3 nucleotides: TGTGCCAGCAGCTTAAGCCCGCTAGGTGGAAACACCATATATTTT.

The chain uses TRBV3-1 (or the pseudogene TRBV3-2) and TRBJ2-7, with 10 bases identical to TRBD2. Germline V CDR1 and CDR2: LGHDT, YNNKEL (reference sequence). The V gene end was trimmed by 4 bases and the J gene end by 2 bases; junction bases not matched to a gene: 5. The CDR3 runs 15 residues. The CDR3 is CASSPGLAIAYEQYF. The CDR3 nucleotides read TGTGCCAGCAGCCCGGGACTAGCGATCGCCTACGAGCAGTACTTC.

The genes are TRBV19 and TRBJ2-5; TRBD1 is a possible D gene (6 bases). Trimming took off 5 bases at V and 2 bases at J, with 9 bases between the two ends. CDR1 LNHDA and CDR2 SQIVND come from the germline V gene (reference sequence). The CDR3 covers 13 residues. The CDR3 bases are TGTGCCAGTAGTGTACAGGGTCAAGAGACCCAGTACTTC. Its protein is CASSVQGQETQYF.

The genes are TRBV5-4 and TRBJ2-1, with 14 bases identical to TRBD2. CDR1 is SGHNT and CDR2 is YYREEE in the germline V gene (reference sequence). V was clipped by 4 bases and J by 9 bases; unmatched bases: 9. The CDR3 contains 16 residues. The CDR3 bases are TGTGCCAGCAGCATAGGACTGGGACTAGCGGGAGCTGAGCAGTTCTTC. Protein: CASSIGLGLAGAEQFF. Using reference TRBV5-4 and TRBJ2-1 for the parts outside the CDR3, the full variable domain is ETGVTQSPTHLIKTRGQQVTLRCSSQSGHNTVSWYQQALGQGPQFIFQYYREEENGRGNFPPRFSGLQFPNYSSELNVNALELDDSALYLCASSIGLGLAGAEQFFGPGTRLTVL.

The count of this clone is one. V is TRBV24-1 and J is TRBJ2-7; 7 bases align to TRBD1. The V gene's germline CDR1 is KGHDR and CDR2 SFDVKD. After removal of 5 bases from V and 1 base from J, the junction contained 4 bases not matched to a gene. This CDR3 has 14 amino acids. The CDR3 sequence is CATSGKDRSYEQYF. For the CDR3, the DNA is TGTGCCACCAGTGGAAAGGACAGGTCCTACGAGCAGTACTTC.

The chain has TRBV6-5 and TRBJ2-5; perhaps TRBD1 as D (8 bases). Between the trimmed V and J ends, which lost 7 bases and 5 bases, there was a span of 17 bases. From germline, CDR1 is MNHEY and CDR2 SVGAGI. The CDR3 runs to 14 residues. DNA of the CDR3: TGTGCCAGCACTTTATACAGGGGGGGGGAGACCCAGTACTTC. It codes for CASTLYRGGETQYF.

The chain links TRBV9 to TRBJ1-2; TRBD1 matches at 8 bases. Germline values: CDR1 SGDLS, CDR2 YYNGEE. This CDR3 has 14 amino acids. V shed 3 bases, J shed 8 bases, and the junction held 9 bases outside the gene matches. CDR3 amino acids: CASSAGQGLEGYTF. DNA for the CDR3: TGTGCCAGCAGCGCAGGACAGGGTTTGGAGGGCTACACCTTC.

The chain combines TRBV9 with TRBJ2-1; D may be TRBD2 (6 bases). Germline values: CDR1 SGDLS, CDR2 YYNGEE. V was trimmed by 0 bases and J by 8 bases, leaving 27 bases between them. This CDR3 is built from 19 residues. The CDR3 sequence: CASSVDPGNPGGRSHEQFF. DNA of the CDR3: TGTGCCAGCAGCGTAGACCCGGGGAACCCTGGGGGGAGGAGTCATGAGCAGTTCTTC.

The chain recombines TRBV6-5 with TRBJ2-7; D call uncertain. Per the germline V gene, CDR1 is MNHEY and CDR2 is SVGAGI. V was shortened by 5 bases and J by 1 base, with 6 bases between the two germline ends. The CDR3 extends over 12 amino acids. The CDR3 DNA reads TGTGCCAGCAGTAATCCATCCTACGAGCAGTACTTC. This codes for CASSNPSYEQYF.

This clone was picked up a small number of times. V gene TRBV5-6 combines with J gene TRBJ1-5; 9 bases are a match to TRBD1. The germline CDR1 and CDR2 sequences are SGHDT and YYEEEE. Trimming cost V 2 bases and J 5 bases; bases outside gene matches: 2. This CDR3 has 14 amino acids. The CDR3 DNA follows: TGTGCCAGCAGCTTCAGGACAGGGGATCAGCCCCAGCATTTT. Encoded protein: CASSFRTGDQPQHF.

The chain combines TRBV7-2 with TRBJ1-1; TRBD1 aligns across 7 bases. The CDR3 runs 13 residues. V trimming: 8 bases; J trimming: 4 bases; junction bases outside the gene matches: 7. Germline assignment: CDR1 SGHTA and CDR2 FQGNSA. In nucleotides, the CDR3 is TGTGCCAGCCTGCAGGGGGTGATCACTGAAGCTTTCTTT. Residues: CASLQGVITEAFF.

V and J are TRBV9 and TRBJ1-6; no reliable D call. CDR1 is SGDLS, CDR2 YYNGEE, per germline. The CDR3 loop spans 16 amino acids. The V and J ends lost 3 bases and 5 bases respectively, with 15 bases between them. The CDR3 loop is CASSGSAGLDNSPLHF. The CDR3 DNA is TGTGCCAGCAGCGGCTCTGCAGGTCTCGATAATTCACCCCTCCACTTT.

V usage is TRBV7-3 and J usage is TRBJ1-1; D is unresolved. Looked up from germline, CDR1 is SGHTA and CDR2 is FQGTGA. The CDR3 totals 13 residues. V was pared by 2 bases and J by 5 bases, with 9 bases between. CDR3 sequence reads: CASSLGETTEAFF. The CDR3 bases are TGTGCCAGCAGCTTAGGCGAGACTACTGAAGCTTTCTTT.